These 31 T cell receptor beta chains were sequenced from one sample in a study of cytomegalovirus exposure and HLA in healthy donors. PCR employed 60 Vbeta and 13 Jbeta primers. Profiled with immunoSEQ multiplex PCR; TCRdb holds only in-frame clones, not every one. The data show about 160,000 clones, over 75% seen once. Sequencing was carried out using PBMCs. All receptors come from a woman in her 50s in good health and CMV-seropositive.

CDR3 residues: CASSFGWNQPQHF. Written as DNA, the CDR3 is TGTGCCAGCAGCTTCGGGTGGAATCAGCCCCAGCATTTT. The chain uses TRBV11-2 and TRBJ1-5; no reliable D call. Germline assignment: CDR1 SGHAT and CDR2 FQNNGV. The length of the CDR3 is 13 residues. V lost 3 bases and J 4 bases, leaving 7 bases between the germline ends.

This chain uses TRBV5-4 with TRBJ1-2; no reliable D call. Trimming cost V 0 bases and J 7 bases, with 19 bases left between them. Germline-derived CDR1 and CDR2 are SGHNT and YYREEE (reference sequence). The length of the CDR3 is 16 residues. The chain's CDR3 is CASSLDSNLATGGYTF. The DNA of the CDR3 is TGTGCCAGCAGCTTGGACTCCAACCTAGCCACGGGTGGCTACACCTTC.

J is TRBJ1-2 and V is TRBV7-2; TRBD1 matches 7 bases. CDR1 and CDR2 from the germline V gene are SGHTA and FQGNSA. The CDR3 sequence is 14 residues long. The ends lost 5 bases at V and 5 bases at J; junction bases unmatched: 8. CDR3 in DNA: TGTGCCAGCAGCCACAGGGGCGGAGAATATGGCTACACCTTC. Encoded protein: CASSHRGGEYGYTF.

The genes are TRBV18 and TRBJ2-1, with 12 bases that match TRBD2. In germline, CDR1 is KGHSH, CDR2 LQKENI. J was trimmed by 15 bases and V by 2 bases; bases with no gene match: 8. The CDR3 sequence is 14 residues long. The CDR3 DNA sequence: TGTGCCAGCTCACCAGTCTCTAGCGGGAGGGAATTGTTCTTC. It translates to CASSPVSSGRELFF. Supplemented by reference TRBV18 and TRBJ2-1, the full variable domain reads NAGVMQNPRHLVRRRGQEARLRCSPMKGHSHVYWYRQLPEEGLKFMVYLQKENIIDESGMPKERFSAEFPKEGPSILRIQQVVRGDSAAYFCASSPVSSGRELFFGPGTRLTVL.

The V and J genes are TRBV6-5 and TRBJ2-4, with a possible D match to TRBD1 (6 bases). Germline CDR1 is MNHEY and CDR2 is SVGAGI. The CDR3 has 15 amino acids. V gave up 4 bases and J gave up 8 bases, with 18 bases separating them. CDR3 sequence reads: CASSWGNMDSYIQYF. The CDR3 bases are TGTGCCAGCAGTTGGGGGAATATGGACAGTTACATTCAGTACTTC.

The chain combines TRBV28 with TRBJ1-2, with a tentative D call TRBD1 (6 bases). V gave up 8 bases and J gave up 8 bases, with 18 bases separating them. There are 13 residues in the CDR3. The V gene's germline CDR1 is MDHEN and CDR2 SYDVKM. CDR3 sequence reads: CASGGGLLGGYTF. In DNA form, the CDR3 reads TGTGCCAGCGGGGGGGGGCTCCTCGGGGGCTACACCTTC.

The chain employs TRBV6-5 and TRBJ1-5; 7 nucleotides match TRBD1. J lost 8 bases, V lost 2 bases, and 6 bases had no gene match. This CDR3 contains 14 residues. Germline CDR1 MNHEY, CDR2 SVGAGI. For the CDR3, the DNA is TGTGCCAGCAGTTACAGTATAGGGGGCGAGCCCCAGCATTTT. It translates to CASSYSIGGEPQHF.

The chain uses TRBV28 and TRBJ2-5, with D uncertain. Germline-derived CDR1 and CDR2 are MDHEN and SYDVKM. Trimming took 11 bases from V and 5 from J, leaving 12 bases between them. CDR3 length: 11 residues. The CDR3 coding sequence is TGTGCCGCTTCACAGAGTGAGACCCAGTACTTC. Protein sequence: CAASQSETQYF.

The genes are TRBV6-1 and TRBJ2-7; D is possibly TRBD2 (6 bases). Germline assignment: CDR1 MNHNS and CDR2 SASEGT. The V gene lost 2 bases and the J gene lost 2 bases, with 16 bases spanning the gap. This CDR3 region has 16 residues. The CDR3: CASSESGTWGTYEQYF. The DNA of the CDR3 is TGTGCCAGCAGTGAATCAGGGACTTGGGGAACCTACGAGCAGTACTTC.

The genes are TRBV5-1 and TRBJ2-7; 12 nucleotides match TRBD1. Trimming removed 3 bases from V and 5 bases from J; junction bases left unmatched: 3. The CDR3 runs to 14 residues. Germline V lookup: CDR1 SGHRS, CDR2 YFSETQ. For the CDR3, the DNA is TGCGCCAGCAGCTACCGGGACAGGGGGCACGAGCAGTACTTC. This encodes CASSYRDRGHEQYF.

The rearrangement joins TRBV7-9 to TRBJ1-1; D gene uncertain. Per germline, CDR1 SEHNR and CDR2 FQNEAQ (reference sequence). Trimming removed 3 bases from V and 0 bases from J, with 17 bases in between. The CDR3 spans 17 residues. The CDR3 sequence: CASSLAGALFMNTEAFF. CDR3 nucleotides: TGTGCCAGCAGCTTGGCAGGTGCCCTATTTATGAACACTGAAGCTTTCTTT. Drawing the rest from reference TRBV7-9 and TRBJ1-1, the complete variable domain is DTGVSQNPRHKITKRGQNVTFRCDPISEHNRLYWYRQTLGQGPEFLTYFQNEAQLEKSRLLSDRFSAERPKGSFSTLEIQRTEQGDSAMYLCASSLAGALFMNTEAFFGQGTRLTVV.

This CDR3 is CASGGTSGRGEQFF. The CDR3 bases are TGTGCCAGCGGGGGGACTAGCGGGAGGGGTGAGCAGTTCTTC. The genes are TRBV7-6 and TRBJ2-1, with 16 bases lining up with TRBD2. The CDR3 is made up of 14 amino acids. V lost 8 bases, J lost 9 bases, and 4 bases stayed unmatched. Germline assignment: CDR1 SGHVS and CDR2 FNYEAQ.

This clone appeared a few times. This rearrangement joins TRBV2 to TRBJ2-7, with 8 bases fitting TRBD1. Germline V gene lookup returns CDR1 SNHLY and CDR2 FYNNEI. V was clipped by 5 bases and J by 4 bases; unmatched bases: 10. This CDR3 is built from 15 residues. This CDR3 reads CASSLGQGASYEQYF. CDR3 DNA sequence: TGTGCCAGCAGTTTAGGACAGGGAGCAAGTTACGAGCAGTACTTC.

J is TRBJ2-3 and V is TRBV19, with a tentative D call TRBD2 (5 bases). The CDR3 extends over 13 amino acids. Trimming removed 7 bases at V and 10 bases at J, with 18 bases between. CDR1 is LNHDA, CDR2 SQIVND, per germline (reference sequence). The CDR3 DNA reads as TGTGCCAGTACCCCGTCCGGAGAGCGGTCGCAGTATTTT. Residues: CASTPSGERSQYF.

The sample holds a few counts of this clone. V and J are TRBV7-9 and TRBJ1-6; D unresolved. The germline V gene has CDR1 SEHNR and CDR2 FQNEAQ (reference sequence). The CDR3 covers 14 residues. V was cut by 3 bases and J by 8 bases, with 11 bases left in between. The DNA for the CDR3 is TGTGCCAGCAGCTTGGGCCCAGGCGATTCACCCCTCCACTTT. Encoded protein: CASSLGPGDSPLHF. The variable domain in full, completed from reference TRBV7-9 and TRBJ1-6, reads DTGVSQNPRHKITKRGQNVTFRCDPISEHNRLYWYRQTLGQGPEFLTYFQNEAQLEKSRLLSDRFSAERPKGSFSTLEIQRTEQGDSAMYLCASSLGPGDSPLHFGNGTRLTVT.

V usage is TRBV7-2 and J usage is TRBJ2-7, with D possibly being TRBD2 (7 bases). CDR3 size: 16 residues. Trimming shortened V by 0 bases and J by 3 bases, and 15 bases separated the two germline ends. Germline V gene data show CDR1 as SGHTA and CDR2 as FQGNSA. CDR3 DNA sequence: TGTGCCAGCAGCTTAGCGGGGGCTAGCGGACTCTACGAGCAGTACTTC. This encodes CASSLAGASGLYEQYF.

The gene calls are TRBV11-2 and TRBJ1-4; possibly TRBD1 for D (6 bases). This CDR3 spans 13 amino acids. Germline-derived CDR1 and CDR2 are SGHAT and FQNNGV. Trimming cost V 5 bases and J 8 bases, with 12 bases left between them. CDR3 sequence reads: CASSTGIYEKLFF. The CDR3 bases are TGTGCCAGCAGCACAGGGATCTACGAAAAACTGTTTTTT. Drawing the rest from reference TRBV11-2 and TRBJ1-4, the complete variable domain is EAGVAQSPRYKIIEKRQSVAFWCNPISGHATLYWYQQILGQGPKLLIQFQNNGVVDDSQLPKDRFSAERLKGVDSTLKIQPAKLEDSAVYLCASSTGIYEKLFFGSGTQLSVL.

This chain links TRBV19 with TRBJ2-6, with 7 bases fitting TRBD1. J lost 0 bases, V lost 1 base, and 6 bases had no gene match. Looked up from germline, CDR1 is LNHDA and CDR2 is SQIVND (reference sequence). The CDR3 runs 18 residues. The CDR3 is CASSIVGQVTSGANVLTF. CDR3 nucleotide sequence: TGTGCCAGTAGTATAGTCGGACAGGTCACCTCTGGGGCCAACGTCCTGACTTTC.

The V and J genes are TRBV2 and TRBJ1-1; D might be TRBD1 (6 bases). Trimming removed 6 bases at V and 7 bases at J, with 12 bases between. CDR1 is SNHLY, CDR2 FYNNEI, per germline. The CDR3 has 12 residues. Here the CDR3 reads CASRQGLGEAFF. The DNA for the CDR3 is TGTGCCAGCAGGCAGGGGTTGGGTGAAGCTTTCTTT.

The chain employs TRBV6-5 and TRBJ1-2; 9 bases match TRBD1. With V trimmed by 5 bases and J by 1 base, 5 bases remained unmatched. CDR3 size: 15 residues. Germline V gives CDR1 MNHEY, CDR2 SVGAGI. CDR3 sequence reads: CASSHRTGVNYGYTF. The CDR3 region has the DNA TGTGCCAGCAGTCACCGGACAGGGGTTAACTATGGCTACACCTTC.

This clone was found once. The chain's CDR3 is CASSFQGANNQPQHF. CDR3 nucleotides: TGTGCCAGCAGCTTTCAGGGGGCTAACAATCAGCCCCAGCATTTT. This chain connects TRBV5-8 to TRBJ1-5; 8 bases fit TRBD1. V dropped 2 bases and J dropped 3; count of bases not matched to a gene: 4. The length of the CDR3 is 15 residues. Germline V CDR1 and CDR2: SGHTS, YDEGEE.

This chain uses TRBV28 with TRBJ2-3, with D perhaps matching TRBD1 (6 bases). The V end was cut by 8 bases, the J end by 6 bases, with 18 bases between. Per germline, CDR1 MDHEN and CDR2 SYDVKM. The CDR3 is 14 residues long. This chain's CDR3 is CASFRTDAGDTQYF. The CDR3 DNA reads as TGTGCCAGCTTCCGGACAGATGCGGGCGATACGCAGTATTTT. Variable domain in full (rest from reference TRBV28 and TRBJ2-3): DVKVTQSSRYLVKRTGEKVFLECVQDMDHENMFWYRQDPGLGLRLIYFSYDVKMKEKGDIPEGYSVSREKKERFSLILESASTNQTSMYLCASFRTDAGDTQYFGPGTRLTVL.

This chain connects TRBV4-1 to TRBJ2-3; 7 positions match TRBD1. V dropped 2 bases and J dropped 1; count of bases not matched to a gene: 3. Germline CDR1 MGHRA, CDR2 YSYEKL. The CDR3 spans 15 residues. The CDR3 nucleotides read TGCGCCAGCAGCCAAACAGGGGTCGGCACAGATACGCAGTATTTT. This encodes CASSQTGVGTDTQYF.

The gene calls are TRBV9 and TRBJ2-1; 10 bases agree with TRBD2. The V and J ends lost 3 bases and 7 bases, in that order; junction bases with no gene match: 7. This CDR3 is built from 15 residues. Per germline, CDR1 SGDLS and CDR2 YYNGEE. DNA of the CDR3: TGTGCCAGCAGCGCTGGGATAGCGGGAGGTAATGAGCAGTTCTTC. Its translation is CASSAGIAGGNEQFF.

J is TRBJ2-5 and V is TRBV19; tentatively, D is TRBD1 (6 bases). The J call may be in error: the DNA end matches TRBJ2-7 better. The CDR3 runs 15 residues. Germline loops: CDR1 LNHDA, CDR2 SQIVND (reference sequence). The CDR3 DNA reads TGTGCCAGTAGTATAGAAGCAGGGGATGGGCACGAGCAGTACTTC. Its translation is CASSIEAGDGHEQYF.

The chain employs TRBV14 and TRBJ2-3, with D maybe TRBD1 (6 bases). The CDR3 totals 15 residues. Between the trimmed V and J ends, which lost 4 bases and 2 bases, there was a span of 13 bases. Germline V gene data show CDR1 as SGHDN and CDR2 as FVKESK. The DNA of the CDR3 is TGTGCCAGCAGCCGAATGACAGGTTCCACAGATACGCAGTATTTT. Amino acid sequence: CASSRMTGSTDTQYF.

The chain employs TRBV28 and TRBJ1-2; D might be TRBD1 (6 bases). Germline V gives CDR1 MDHEN, CDR2 SYDVKM. V was cut by 2 bases and J by 6 bases, with 13 bases left in between. This CDR3 has 14 residues. The CDR3 nucleotides read TGTGCCAGCAGTTTAGGGGGGGCCTGGGATGGCTACACCTTC. Its translation is CASSLGGAWDGYTF.

In its sample, this clone was seen once. The CDR3 bases are TGTGCCACCAGCAGAGCCGGGACAGGGAATACGAAGGGCTACACCTTC. This sequence encodes CATSRAGTGNTKGYTF. The V call is TRBV15, the J call TRBJ1-2, with TRBD1 matching over 9 bases. This CDR3 contains 16 residues. Germline CDR1 LNHNV, CDR2 YYDKDF (reference sequence). Trimming took 1 base from V and 8 from J; bases not matched to a gene: 11.

The chain couples TRBV7-2 to TRBJ1-6; perhaps TRBD1 as D (5 bases). There are 15 residues in the CDR3. The V and J ends lost 1 base and 8 bases respectively, with 12 bases between them. Germline V gene lookup returns CDR1 SGHTA and CDR2 FQGNSA. The CDR3 DNA reads TGTGCCAGCAGCTTAGTTCAGGGTATTGATTCACCCCTCCACTTT. This gives the protein CASSLVQGIDSPLHF. Looking up the rest from reference TRBV7-2 and TRBJ1-6 gives the full variable domain: GAGVSQSPSNKVTEKGKDVELRCDPISGHTALYWYRQSLGQGLEFLIYFQGNSAPDKSGLPSDRFSAERTGGSVSTLTIQRTQQEDSAVYLCASSLVQGIDSPLHFGNGTRLTVT.

The V gene is TRBV11-2, the J gene TRBJ2-7, with 9 bases aligning to TRBD1. V gave up 4 bases and J gave up 6 bases; unmatched junction bases: 4. Germline lookup yields CDR1 SGHAT and CDR2 FQNNGV. The CDR3 is made up of 13 amino acids. CDR3: CASSSGTGREQYF. The CDR3 bases are TGTGCCAGCAGCTCTGGGACAGGGCGCGAGCAGTACTTC.

This rearrangement joins TRBV6-1 to TRBJ2-2; TRBD2 agrees at 11 bases. Germline CDR1 and CDR2: MNHNS and SASEGT. There are 15 residues in the CDR3. Germline trimming cut 5 bases from V and 3 bases from J; bases unmatched to any gene: 2. The CDR3 sequence is CASSRSGGDTGELFF. The CDR3 coding sequence is TGTGCCAGCAGTCGTAGCGGGGGGGACACCGGGGAGCTGTTTTTT.